This T cell receptor beta chain came from a study of blood T cells in healthy people across ages. Broader study findings: Estimates drawn from one million T cells were deemed to understate diversity. Reliance upon unsorted PBMCs precluded definitive naive versus antigen-experienced comparison.

This clonotype has a handful of counts. Its target is unknown. The germline CDR1 and CDR2 sequences are DFQATT and SNEGSKA (reference sequence). The CDR3 runs to 13 residues. Deletions cut 6 bases from V and 1 base from J, with 9 bases between. The second PCR ran about 6 to 11 cycles with a sample-barcoded 5' primer and J-beta primers. Carrying 12 random nucleotides, a template-switch adaptor labeled each individual cDNA molecule. TCRdb used MiXCR to reprocess the 5' RACE reads, holding one entry per CDR3 protein. The sample carries about 800,000 distinct CDR3 sequences, approximately 25% recorded once. The same data also contributed to another study, on T cells of mothers and their children.

The chain employs TRBV20-1 and TRBJ2-2; a weak D match, TRBD2 (5 bases). This clonotype was sampled from a boy aged 10-17 years in good health. The source material was blood. CDR3 sequence reads: CSAASQNTGELFF. The DNA of the CDR3 is TGCAGTGCGGCTAGCCAGAACACCGGGGAGCTGTTTTTT.